This T cell receptor (beta chain) is drawn from a study of T cell changes during pregnancy in multiple sclerosis (dated by TCRdb to about 2019). Broadly, across the study: The study looked at changes in the T cell repertoire across pregnancy in women with multiple sclerosis.

In regard to this clone: Its antigen remains unidentified. Within one base of it there is no much larger clone, and no base qualities were kept.

The CDR3 spans 13 residues, from the cysteine through the phenylalanine. Just CDR3 DNA is preserved here, 39 bases in frame from base 1. V lost 3 bases and J lost 2 bases; the stretch between them is 11 bases long. The germline V gene (reference sequence) specifies GTSNPN as CDR1 and SVGIG as CDR2. The library was prepared using the immunoSEQ multiplex PCR assay. Sourced from immuneACCESS, this table was stored by TCRdb with only in-frame sequences that have V and J called. A share of the clones is absent; for the studies checked, an unresolved V gene accounts for under half, and the remainder has no known explanation. Present in this sample are about 72,000 clones, 92% of which were seen just once. The ten largest clones capture 1.6% of the sample.

The TCR sequence derives from a female donor in good health, enrolled as a control in a pregnancy study. The rearrangement combines TRBV30 with TRBJ2-7; the D gene cannot be resolved reliably. The sequenced sample was peripheral blood, obtained in the first trimester of pregnancy. The DNA is TGTGCCTGGAGCGACACCCCGCCCTACGAGCAGTACTTC. It is translated as CAWSDTPPYEQYF.